These 25 T cell receptor beta chains were all obtained from the same sample, sequenced in a study of cytomegalovirus exposure and HLA in healthy donors. A multiplex PCR was run with 60 Vbeta primers and 13 Jbeta primers. TCRdb keeps only in-frame clones here, not all; method: immunoSEQ multiplex PCR. Among tens of thousands of clones listed, roughly four fifths were seen once. Sequenced input: PBMCs. These TCRs come from a man between 18 and 29 years old in good health and CMV-seronegative.

The gene calls are TRBV19 and TRBJ2-3; 13 nucleotides line up with TRBD2. This CDR3 is built from 16 residues. J gave up 6 bases and V 6 bases, and 9 bases lay outside the gene matches. The germline gives CDR1 LNHDA, CDR2 SQIVND (reference sequence). This CDR3 reads CASSPLAGGHRDTQYF. The CDR3 bases are TGTGCCAGTAGCCCACTAGCGGGGGGGCATAGGGATACGCAGTATTTT.

The chain links TRBV12-5 to TRBJ2-2; the D is unclear. Germline V gene sequence: CDR1 LGHNT, CDR2 FRNRAP. This CDR3 has 13 amino acids. Trimming removed 3 bases at V and 7 bases at J, with 9 bases between. The CDR3 protein is CASGLSGIGELFF. The CDR3 coding sequence is TGTGCTAGTGGTTTATCAGGAATCGGGGAGCTGTTTTTT.

V gene TRBV5-4 combines with J gene TRBJ1-3, with TRBD1 matching 10 bases. This CDR3 region has 17 residues. Germline trimming cut 4 bases from V and 1 base from J; bases unmatched to any gene: 8. The germline CDR1 and CDR2 sequences are SGHNT and YYREEE (reference sequence). DNA for the CDR3: TGTGCCAGCAGCATAGGCGGGACAGGGGATTCTGGAAACACCATATATTTT. This codes for CASSIGGTGDSGNTIYF.

The J gene is TRBJ2-2, the V gene TRBV29-1; D might be TRBD1 (6 bases). The germline V gene has CDR1 SQVTM and CDR2 ANQGSEA. The CDR3 extends over 12 amino acids. CDR3 bases: TGCAGTTCCACAGGGTTGACCGGGGAGCTGTTTTTT. It translates to CSSTGLTGELFF.

The genes are TRBV4-1 and TRBJ1-1, with D perhaps TRBD1 (6 bases). CDR3 length equals 13 residues. Trimming stripped 6 bases from V and 7 bases from J, with 15 bases between. Germline values: CDR1 MGHRA, CDR2 YSYEKL. CDR3 coding DNA: TGCGCCAGCAGAAGGACAGTGGCGAATGAAGCTTTCTTT. The encoded protein is CASRRTVANEAFF.

The V gene is TRBV7-3, the J gene TRBJ1-1; 8 bases agree with TRBD1. The V segment lost 8 bases and the J segment 4 bases; nucleotides outside the gene matches: 12. Per the germline V gene, CDR1 is SGHTA and CDR2 is FQGTGA. The CDR3 is 15 amino acids. The CDR3 protein is CASGRTRGRSTEAFF. In DNA, the CDR3 is TGTGCCAGCGGCCGGACCAGGGGGCGGTCCACTGAAGCTTTCTTT. Supplemented by reference TRBV7-3 and TRBJ1-1, the full variable domain reads GAGVSQTPSNKVTEKGKYVELRCDPISGHTALYWYRQSLGQGPEFLIYFQGTGAADDSGLPNDRFFAVRPEGSVSTLKIQRTERGDSAVYLCASGRTRGRSTEAFFGQGTRLTVV.

V gene TRBV11-2 combines with J gene TRBJ2-5, with a possible D match to TRBD2 (6 bases). Germline-derived CDR1 and CDR2 are SGHAT and FQNNGV. V was clipped by 3 bases and J by 2 bases, with 13 bases between them. The CDR3 totals 15 residues. In DNA, the CDR3 is TGTGCCAGCAGCTTCATCGGGGGACCTCAAGAGACCCAGTACTTC. It encodes CASSFIGGPQETQYF. The variable domain in full, with the rest retrieved from reference TRBV11-2 and TRBJ2-5, is EAGVAQSPRYKIIEKRQSVAFWCNPISGHATLYWYQQILGQGPKLLIQFQNNGVVDDSQLPKDRFSAERLKGVDSTLKIQPAKLEDSAVYLCASSFIGGPQETQYFGPGTRLLVL.

This clone was picked up a small number of times. The V and J genes are TRBV4-2 and TRBJ1-1; D not certain. The CDR3 runs to 15 residues. V gave up 0 bases and J gave up 0 bases, with 8 bases separating them. The germline V gene encodes CDR1 LGHNA and CDR2 YNFKEQ. CDR3 nucleotides: TGTGCCAGCAGCCAAGAACCAGATATGAACACTGAAGCTTTCTTT. Its translation is CASSQEPDMNTEAFF.

The CDR3 DNA follows: TGTGCCAGCAGCTTAGTTGGAGGGATTGGAGACTCACTGCGGGAAAAACTGTTTTTT. This translates into CASSLVGGIGDSLREKLFF. J is TRBJ1-4 and V is TRBV11-2; D call uncertain. CDR3 length: 19 residues. Germline values: CDR1 SGHAT, CDR2 FQNNGV. V gave up 1 base and J gave up 8 bases, with 26 bases separating them.

The chain is built from TRBV28 and TRBJ1-6; 8 nucleotides align to TRBD1. The CDR3 has 15 residues. Germline CDR1 reads MDHEN; CDR2 reads SYDVKM. V was clipped by 5 bases and J by 8 bases; unmatched bases: 8. The CDR3: CASSTTGALYSPLHF. DNA for the CDR3: TGTGCCAGCAGTACGACAGGGGCCCTGTATTCACCCCTCCACTTT.

This clone has more than one count but fewer than ten. The chain joins TRBV9 to TRBJ1-2; 11 nucleotides align to TRBD1. After removal of 4 bases from V and 8 bases from J, the junction contained 13 bases not matched to a gene. Germline values: CDR1 SGDLS, CDR2 YYNGEE. The CDR3 extends over 16 amino acids. The CDR3 reads CASSLTPGQGAEGYTF. In DNA form, the CDR3 reads TGTGCCAGCAGCCTTACTCCTGGACAGGGGGCGGAGGGCTACACCTTC.

The V gene is TRBV28, the J gene TRBJ1-1, with TRBD1 matching over 9 bases. Germline V gene data show CDR1 as MDHEN and CDR2 as SYDVKM. The CDR3 consists of 17 residues. V lost 4 bases to trimming and J lost 0 bases; unmatched junction nucleotides: 9. The DNA of the CDR3 is TGTGCCAGCAGTTCGGACAGGGGATGGGTGGTGAACACTGAAGCTTTCTTT. Residues: CASSSDRGWVVNTEAFF.

V gene TRBV28 combines with J gene TRBJ1-1; 12 bases are a match to TRBD1. Trimming cost V 6 bases and J 2 bases; bases outside gene matches: 10. The CDR3 consists of 17 residues. Per germline, CDR1 MDHEN and CDR2 SYDVKM. This CDR3 is CASRYLPGQGANTEAFF. The CDR3 nucleotides are TGTGCCAGCAGATACCTTCCGGGACAGGGGGCAAACACTGAAGCTTTCTTT.

This clone appeared a few times. The CDR3 spells CSARQGMNTEAFF. CDR3 DNA: TGCAGCGCCCGACAGGGGATGAACACTGAAGCTTTCTTT. The genes are TRBV29-1 and TRBJ1-1, with 8 bases matching TRBD1. The CDR3 totals 13 residues. CDR1 SQVTM and CDR2 ANQGSEA come from the germline V gene. Losses at the gene ends were 7 bases for V and 0 bases for J; bases not matched to a gene: 4.

This clone was seen a handful of times. The CDR3, as DNA: TGTGCCAGTAGTAAAATACCGGGACAGGGTACCTACGAGCAGTACTTC. The encoded protein is CASSKIPGQGTYEQYF. The chain has TRBV19 and TRBJ2-7; 9 nucleotides agree with TRBD1. Trimming at V came to 4 bases and at J to 2 bases, leaving 9 bases not matched to a gene. In germline, CDR1 is LNHDA, CDR2 SQIVND (reference sequence). The CDR3 spans 16 residues. The full variable domain, with the rest looked up from reference TRBV19 and TRBJ2-7, is DGGITQSPKYLFRKEGQNVTLSCEQNLNHDAMYWYRQDPGQGLRLIYYSQIVNDFQKGDIAEGYSVSREKKESFPLTVTSAQKNPTAFYLCASSKIPGQGTYEQYFGPGTRLTVT.

This rearrangement joins TRBV29-1 to TRBJ2-5; TRBD2 is a possible D gene (5 bases). Looked up from germline, CDR1 is SQVTM and CDR2 is ANQGSEA. There are 16 residues in the CDR3. The V end lost 4 bases, the J end lost 2 bases, and 20 bases lay between the germline ends. DNA of the CDR3: TGCAGCGTTGGGGAGACTCGTATGTGGGATCAAGAGACCCAGTACTTC. Translated: CSVGETRMWDQETQYF.

This clone was observed a few times. The chain recombines TRBV28 with TRBJ1-6; no reliable D call. The CDR3 spans 16 residues. V lost 5 bases to trimming and J lost 10 bases, with 21 bases between them. Germline CDR1 and CDR2: MDHEN and SYDVKM. For the CDR3, the DNA is TGTGCCAGCAGTACCAATAAAGCCGGGTTGCAATCACCCCTCCACTTT. Translating gives CASSTNKAGLQSPLHF.

The chain uses TRBV9 and TRBJ2-2; 8 bases agree with TRBD2. Germline CDR1 and CDR2: SGDLS and YYNGEE. CDR3 length equals 17 residues. Unmatched junction bases numbered 8, after V lost 0 bases and J lost 4 bases. For the CDR3, the DNA is TGTGCCAGCAGCGTAGGCCCCGGGGGGGCCGCCACCGGGGAGCTGTTTTTT. It specifies CASSVGPGGAATGELFF.

This sequence joins TRBV19 and TRBJ1-5; perhaps TRBD1 as D (6 bases). Germline values: CDR1 LNHDA, CDR2 SQIVND (reference sequence). There are 17 residues in the CDR3. V lost 2 bases to trimming and J lost 4 bases, with 18 bases between them. CDR3 sequence (DNA): TGTGCCAGTAGTATAACTTTATCTAGGACAGCTAATCAGCCCCAGCATTTT. Protein product: CASSITLSRTANQPQHF.

V gene TRBV7-9 combines with J gene TRBJ2-1; D unresolved. Germline V gene lookup returns CDR1 SEHNR and CDR2 FQNEAQ (reference sequence). The ends were cut back, 3 bases at V and 2 bases at J, with 11 bases in the middle. There are 15 residues in the CDR3. CDR3 sequence: CASSFSESTYNEQFF. The CDR3 coding sequence is TGTGCCAGCAGCTTCAGCGAGAGCACCTACAATGAGCAGTTCTTC.

This clone has a handful of counts. V is TRBV5-6 and J is TRBJ1-4; the D is unclear. The CDR3 totals 14 residues. Trimming left V 1 base short and J 4 bases short, with 8 bases between. Germline V CDR1 and CDR2: SGHDT, YYEEEE. The CDR3, as DNA: TGTGCCAGCAGCTTGTACAGTCTTAATGAAAAACTGTTTTTT. Its protein is CASSLYSLNEKLFF.

CDR3 residues: CAWSVIGNTIYF. CDR3 in DNA: TGTGCCTGGAGTGTTATTGGAAACACCATATATTTT. This chain links TRBV30 with TRBJ1-3; D is ambiguous. The germline gives CDR1 GTSNPN, CDR2 SVGIG (reference sequence). The CDR3 consists of 12 residues. V was clipped by 0 bases and J by 3 bases, with 3 bases between them. The full variable domain, rest sourced from reference TRBV30 and TRBJ1-3, is SQTIHQWPATLVQPVGSPLSLECTVEGTSNPNLYWYRQAAGRGLQLLFYSVGIGQISSEVPQNLSASRPQDRQFILSSKKLLLSDSGFYLCAWSVIGNTIYFGEGSWLTVV.

The gene calls are TRBV7-3 and TRBJ2-1; TRBD2 matches 8 bases. This CDR3 comprises 15 residues. V lost 1 base and J lost 4; bases outside the gene matches: 3. Per the germline V gene, CDR1 is SGHTA and CDR2 is FQGTGA. This chain's CDR3 is CASSLRAGGYNEQFF. CDR3 coding DNA: TGTGCCAGCAGCTTAAGGGCGGGGGGTTACAATGAGCAGTTCTTC.

This chain joins TRBV4-3 and TRBJ2-5; D perhaps matches TRBD2 (6 bases). The last part of the DNA fits TRBJ2-7 better; the J call may be wrong. The CDR3 has 15 residues. Germline assignment: CDR1 LGHNA and CDR2 YSLEER. This CDR3 is CASSRLRDSSYEQYF. The CDR3 nucleotides are TGCGCCAGCAGCCGGCTACGGGACTCATCCTACGAGCAGTACTTC.

This rearrangement joins TRBV7-3 to TRBJ2-5; 12 bases line up with TRBD1. CDR1 and CDR2 (germline): SGHTA, FQGTGA. J lost 5 bases, V lost 2 bases, and 12 bases had no gene match. CDR3 length: 18 amino acids. The CDR3, as DNA: TGTGCCAGCAGCTTAGTAGGGACAGGGGGCGCGGGAAGGGAGACCCAGTACTTC. It yields the protein CASSLVGTGGAGRETQYF.